The clone carrying this T cell receptor beta chain came up many times. The antigen remains undetermined. TCRdb re-derived calls from the 5' RACE reads in MiXCR, one entry per CDR3 protein. The table lists under 250,000 distinct CDR3 sequences, 25% to 30% of them singletons. This specimen belongs to a study of CD8 T cells in ankylosing spondylitis. Study-level points and caveats: Significant enrichment of disease-linked clones was reported in matched ankylosing spondylitis synovial fluid. With a CD8+ phenotype, disease-linked clones were relatively rare in peripheral blood. In synovial fluid and blood from reactive arthritis, some motif variants were previously reported.

This TCR was recovered from a male donor with ankylosing spondylitis or in good health (not recorded which). Input material: blood, either unsorted or a sorted T cell fraction (not recorded which).

The CDR3 loop reads CASSLQQPGHYEQYF. Here the CDR3 DNA reads TGTGCCAGCAGTCTTCAGCAACCGGGGCATTACGAGCAGTACTTC. V gene TRBV12-3 or TRBV12-4 combines with J gene TRBJ2-7, with D possibly called TRBD1 or TRBD2 (5 bases each). This CDR3 spans 15 amino acids. V lost 5 bases and J lost 4, with 18 bases in between.